Presented here are 23 T cell receptor beta chains from one specimen sequenced in a study of shared clonotypes between healthy human individuals. Some clones are missing from TCRdb's copy, which holds only in-frame ones; the method was immunoSEQ multiplex PCR. The sample has 330,000 or so clones, more than 60% seen once. Sequenced sample: memory CD4+ T cells sorted from blood. Regarding subset: CD45RA-negative fraction. The receptors were gathered from a man between 25 and 39 years old in good health.

A word on this clone: Relative to the germline gene, one junction end is altered; a read error may explain this. This sequence joins TRBV7-7 and TRBJ2-7; 7 positions match TRBD1. This CDR3 has 15 residues. Germline CDR1 reads SSHAT; CDR2 reads FNYEAQ (reference sequence). The CDR3, as DNA: TGTGCTAGCAGCTTAGCGATCGGACAGGCCTACGAGCAGTACTTC. It codes for CASSLAIGQAYEQYF.

Only a few counts were recorded for this clone. This chain uses TRBV28 with TRBJ2-5; D call uncertain. Germline V gene sequence: CDR1 MDHEN, CDR2 SYDVKM. The ends were cut back, 6 bases at V and 4 bases at J, with 6 bases in the middle. There are 11 residues in the CDR3. The CDR3 protein is CASRERETQYF. CDR3 coding DNA: TGTGCCAGCAGAGAGAGAGAGACCCAGTACTTC.

The chain recombines TRBV5-1 with TRBJ2-1; D gene ambiguous. With 2 bases removed from V and 0 bases from J, the gap between germline ends came to 0 bases. CDR1 is SGHRS and CDR2 is YFSETQ in the germline V gene. There are 12 residues in the CDR3. The DNA of the CDR3 is TGCGCCAGCAGCTTCTCCTACAATGAGCAGTTCTTC. Protein: CASSFSYNEQFF.

The genes are TRBV6-1 and TRBJ1-1; a weak D match, TRBD1 (5 bases). This CDR3 is built from 13 residues. Trimming shortened V by 4 bases and J by 7 bases, and 13 bases separated the two germline ends. Germline V gene sequence: CDR1 MNHNS, CDR2 SASEGT. This chain's CDR3 is CASSALGQGEAFF. The CDR3 bases are TGTGCCAGCAGTGCCCTGGGGCAGGGTGAAGCTTTCTTT.

This clone was detected once. V is TRBV7-6 and J is TRBJ2-1; tentatively, D is TRBD2 (6 bases). CDR1 and CDR2 from the germline V gene are SGHVS and FNYEAQ. This CDR3 has 14 amino acids. Trimming cost V 0 bases and J 6 bases, with 9 bases left between them. The CDR3 protein is CASSLALGGNEQFF. In DNA form, the CDR3 reads TGTGCCAGCAGCTTAGCGCTGGGGGGCAATGAGCAGTTCTTC.

The CDR3 loop reads CASSADQQGRAFF. CDR3 sequence (DNA): TGTGCCAGCAGTGCCGATCAACAGGGAAGAGCTTTCTTT. The chain recombines TRBV6-4 with TRBJ1-1; D possibly corresponds to TRBD1 (6 bases). The ends were cut back, 4 bases at V and 10 bases at J, with 16 bases in the middle. The germline V gene encodes CDR1 MRHNA and CDR2 SNTAGT. This CDR3 has 13 residues.

The J gene is TRBJ2-3, the V gene TRBV20-1, with D possibly being TRBD2 (5 bases). Deletions cut 6 bases from V and 8 bases from J, with 12 bases between. CDR3 length equals 11 residues. Germline V CDR1 and CDR2: DFQATT, SNEGSKA (reference sequence). The CDR3 coding sequence is TGCAGTGCAAAGAGGGTTGGTACGCAGTATTTT. Protein sequence: CSAKRVGTQYF.

This clone occurred many times. This rearrangement joins TRBV2 to TRBJ1-5; D ambiguous. The germline V gene has CDR1 SNHLY and CDR2 FYNNEI. The CDR3 loop spans 15 amino acids. Trimming took off 6 bases at V and 0 bases at J, with 12 bases between the two ends. The CDR3 sequence is CASRGVKGSNQPQHF. DNA of the CDR3: TGTGCCAGCAGAGGAGTAAAGGGTAGCAATCAGCCCCAGCATTTT. Combining the CDR3 with reference TRBV2 and TRBJ1-5 gives the whole variable domain EPEVTQTPSHQVTQMGQEVILRCVPISNHLYFYWYRQILGQKVEFLVSFYNNEISEKSEIFDDQFSVERPDGSNFTLKIRSTKLEDSAMYFCASRGVKGSNQPQHFGDGTRLSIL.

The V gene is TRBV29-1, the J gene TRBJ2-7, with TRBD1 identical over 9 bases. CDR3 length equals 13 residues. CDR1 is SQVTM, CDR2 ANQGSEA, per germline. With V trimmed by 7 bases and J by 0 bases, 4 bases remained unmatched. CDR3 sequence: CSAGTGNSYEQYF. CDR3 DNA sequence: TGCAGCGCCGGGACAGGGAACTCCTACGAGCAGTACTTC.

The CDR3 sequence: CASAKRELYNEQFF. The DNA for the CDR3 is TGTGCCAGTGCCAAGCGCGAGCTGTACAATGAGCAGTTCTTC. J is TRBJ2-1 and V is TRBV19, with D hard to call. The CDR3 contains 14 residues. Germline V lookup: CDR1 LNHDA, CDR2 SQIVND (reference sequence). Trimming took 8 bases from V and 4 from J, leaving 15 bases between them.

This chain joins TRBV15 and TRBJ2-7; tentatively, D is TRBD1 or TRBD2 (6 bases each). Between the trimmed V and J ends, which lost 4 bases and 0 bases, there was a span of 13 bases. This CDR3 is 15 amino acids long. Germline V gene data show CDR1 as LNHNV and CDR2 as YYDKDF (reference sequence). In nucleotides, the CDR3 is TGTGCCACCAGCACGGGCAGGGGACTCTCCTACGAGCAGTACTTC. This translates into CATSTGRGLSYEQYF.

The chain has TRBV29-1 and TRBJ2-1, with D unclear. Between the trimmed V and J ends, which lost 0 bases and 1 base, there was a span of 10 bases. Germline values: CDR1 SQVTM, CDR2 ANQGSEA. The CDR3 sequence is 15 residues long. CDR3 coding DNA: TGCAGCGTTGAAGACACCCCGGAATCCTACAATGAGCAGTTCTTC. Protein product: CSVEDTPESYNEQFF.

The chain uses TRBV6-5 and TRBJ2-3, with 7 bases aligning to TRBD2. CDR1 MNHEY and CDR2 SVGAGI come from the germline V gene. With V trimmed by 0 bases and J by 0 bases, 3 bases remained unmatched. The CDR3 totals 16 residues. Here the CDR3 DNA reads TGTGCCAGCAGTTACTCGCCTAGCGGAAGCACAGATACGCAGTATTTT. Protein sequence: CASSYSPSGSTDTQYF.

The chain joins TRBV13 to TRBJ2-1; 9 bases are a match to TRBD2. The CDR3 totals 16 residues. Per the germline V gene, CDR1 is PRHDT and CDR2 is FYEKMQ (reference sequence). V shed 4 bases and J 3 bases; nucleotides not matched to a gene: 7. The CDR3 region is CASSSYQTSGYNEQFF. The CDR3 coding sequence is TGTGCCAGCAGCTCCTACCAGACTAGCGGCTACAATGAGCAGTTCTTC.

The chain joins TRBV7-8 to TRBJ2-7; possible D gene TRBD2, 5 bases. The CDR3 consists of 13 residues. CDR1 is SGHVS and CDR2 is FQNEAQ in the germline V gene. V was trimmed by 0 bases and J by 5 bases, leaving 8 bases between them. The CDR3 loop is CASSLAGNHEQYF. CDR3 nucleotide sequence: TGTGCCAGCAGCTTAGCCGGGAATCACGAGCAGTACTTC.

The chain combines TRBV13 with TRBJ1-1, with D tentatively TRBD1 (5 bases). V lost 0 bases and J lost 0, with 14 bases in between. This CDR3 has 17 residues. Germline lookup yields CDR1 PRHDT and CDR2 FYEKMQ (reference sequence). The CDR3: CASSLGGPTTVNTEAFF. In nucleotides, the CDR3 is TGTGCCAGCAGCTTAGGGGGCCCCACGACAGTGAACACTGAAGCTTTCTTT.

At least ten counts were recorded for this clone. The chain has TRBV27 and TRBJ2-7; no reliable D call. The CDR3 is made up of 13 amino acids. In germline, CDR1 is MNHEY, CDR2 SMNVEV (reference sequence). V was trimmed by 7 bases and J by 0 bases, leaving 10 bases between them. CDR3 residues: CASKSTDSYEQYF. CDR3 DNA: TGTGCCAGCAAGTCGACGGACTCCTACGAGCAGTACTTC.

The chain employs TRBV10-3 and TRBJ2-7; D may be TRBD2 (6 bases). Germline lookup yields CDR1 ENHRY and CDR2 SYGVKD. V lost 2 bases and J 2 bases, leaving 19 bases between the germline ends. The CDR3 extends over 17 amino acids. The CDR3 bases are TGTGCCATCAGTGAGGGTACAGCCGGGACTCGTACCTACGAGCAGTACTTC. It specifies CAISEGTAGTRTYEQYF.

The chain carries TRBV7-4 and TRBJ2-2, with D unclear. The CDR3 runs 13 residues. V was clipped by 8 bases and J by 5 bases, with 12 bases between them. Looked up from germline, CDR1 is SGHVT and CDR2 is SQSDAQ. The CDR3 reads CASRPSRTGELFF. CDR3 nucleotide sequence: TGTGCCAGCCGACCTTCTAGGACCGGGGAGCTGTTTTTT. The whole variable domain, filled in from reference TRBV7-4 and TRBJ2-2, reads GAGVSQSPRYKVAKRGRDVALRCDSISGHVTLYWYRQTLGQGSEVLTYSQSDAQRDKSGRPSGRFSAERPERSVSTLKIQRTEQGDSAVYLCASRPSRTGELFFGEGSRLTVL.

CDR3 region: CASSLQVNMGTEAFF. The DNA for the CDR3 is TGCGCCAGCAGCTTGCAGGTCAATATGGGGACTGAAGCTTTCTTT. V gene TRBV5-1 combines with J gene TRBJ1-1, with D hard to call. V was cut by 1 base and J by 5 bases, with 15 bases left in between. The CDR3 covers 15 residues. Germline V lookup: CDR1 SGHRS, CDR2 YFSETQ.

The chain combines TRBV10-3 with TRBJ2-1, with D unclear. Trimming took 2 bases from V and 0 from J, leaving 5 bases between them. Looked up from germline, CDR1 is ENHRY and CDR2 is SYGVKD. The CDR3 spans 14 residues. This chain's CDR3 is CAISEGRSYNEQFF. The CDR3, as DNA: TGTGCCATCAGTGAGGGGCGCTCCTACAATGAGCAGTTCTTC.

This chain links TRBV28 with TRBJ2-2; no clear D gene. Germline values: CDR1 MDHEN, CDR2 SYDVKM. The V end was cut by 5 bases, the J end by 4 bases, with 5 bases between. The CDR3 consists of 12 residues. The CDR3 DNA is TGTGCCAGCAGTGTCGGCACCGGGGAGCTGTTTTTT. As protein: CASSVGTGELFF.

This clone was detected a few times. The genes are TRBV5-1 and TRBJ2-7, with D perhaps matching TRBD2 (5 bases). Trimming stripped 1 base from V and 2 bases from J, with 7 bases between. This CDR3 is 13 amino acids long. The V gene's germline CDR1 is SGHRS and CDR2 YFSETQ. CDR3 sequence: CASSLSAAYEQYF. In DNA, the CDR3 is TGCGCCAGCAGCTTGTCAGCGGCCTACGAGCAGTACTTC.